This T cell receptor (beta chain) emerged from a study of cytomegalovirus exposure and HLA in healthy donors (TCRdb year 2017). With regard to the full study: According to a later analysis, the 120 validation repertoires were produced on the same platform as the roughly 600 repertoires of the first cohort. Along with the 666-subject first cohort, a separate validation cohort of over a hundred different subjects was used. High-throughput TCR immunosequencing, statistical association of individual TCRs with disease status, and machine learning were combined to predict cytomegalovirus infection status. The study was designed to test whether signatures of past pathogen exposure could be identified by cataloging public T cell receptors.

Study-wide conclusions, independent of this receptor: A later analysis found that TCRs clustered in the first cohort also tended to co-occur in the approximately 120 validation repertoires, with approximately 93% of cluster scores above 0. The authors suggested that the approach could potentially be extended to other disease states and immunological phenotypes. In vitro tests confirmed that a few of the cytomegalovirus-associated TCR beta chains recognize cytomegalovirus antigens. A later analysis lacked HLA typing for the validation cohort, so it scored co-occurrence in that cohort across all 110 or so repertoires. Cytomegalovirus status was reported to be diagnosed by the classifier with high specificity and sensitivity in both the original and validation cohorts. The study listed 164 TCR beta chains as associated with cytomegalovirus. While some public TCRs were present in many individuals, most TCR sequences turned up only very rarely across donors.

In regard to this clone: Its antigen is not yet known. The sample holds no much larger clone one base away, and base qualities are not on file.

As encoded in the germline V gene, CDR1 is SGHTA while CDR2 is FQGNSA. The CDR3 contains 14 residues, cysteine and phenylalanine counted. Of all the DNA, just the CDR3 is kept, 42 bases in frame from base 1. V is shortened by 5 bases, J by 10 bases, and the region joining them spans 20 bases. Library method: the immunoSEQ multiplex PCR assay. Concerning the study's data processing: To diagnose cytomegalovirus status from the catalog of TCR beta chain sequences, a statistical classification framework was built. The source is immuneACCESS, and TCRdb retained only in-frame sequences with V and J called. Part of the clones is not carried over; for the studies checked, unresolved V genes explain less than half of this, and the remainder is unexplained. The DNA gave D and trimming, while V, J and clone size come from that table. For this sample the table gives about 160,000 clones, of which less than 90% were detected only once. The ten biggest clones cover 2% to 2.5% of the sample.

The donors belonged to the validation cohort of about 130 subjects, which was separate from the roughly 700-subject first cohort. Sequencing input: PBMCs. The receptor was isolated from a woman under 30 in good health and CMV-seronegative. The chain is assembled from TRBV7-2 and TRBJ1-2; the D gene cannot be named for sure. The CDR3 region has the sequence CASSRLPGRSDYTF. In nucleotides, the sequence is TGTGCCAGCAGCCGACTCCCCGGTAGGTCAGACTACACCTTC.